The 25 T cell receptor beta chains listed next were all sequenced from one sample in a study of T-cell memory formation after mild COVID-19. TCRdb itself ran the 5' RACE reads through MiXCR, one entry per CDR3 protein. The sample yields roughly 120,000 distinct CDR3 sequences, roughly 15% seen once. Sequenced sample: PBMCs or a T cell subset sorted from them (not recorded which). Receptors were obtained from an adult woman who had mild COVID-19 (a few samples of this study predate the infection). Cell type and time point are not known.

This rearrangement joins TRBV24-1 to TRBJ1-5; D is possibly TRBD1 (6 bases). V dropped 4 bases and J dropped 3 bases, with 15 bases sitting between them. The CDR3 totals 16 residues. Germline values: CDR1 KGHDR, CDR2 SFDVKD. The CDR3 sequence is CATSDHTRGDNQPQHF. CDR3 nucleotides: TGTGCCACCAGTGACCATACAAGGGGGGACAATCAGCCCCAGCATTTT.

This clonotype was seen only a few times. This sequence joins TRBV20-1 and TRBJ2-7; 7 positions match TRBD2. Unmatched junction bases numbered 2, after V lost 3 bases and J lost 3 bases. Looked up from germline, CDR1 is DFQATT and CDR2 is SNEGSKA (reference sequence). This CDR3 is 12 amino acids long. The CDR3 region is CSASTGGYEQYF. The CDR3 DNA reads TGCAGTGCTAGCACGGGGGGCTACGAGCAGTACTTC.

The chain carries TRBV12-3 or TRBV12-4 and TRBJ1-4, with 7 bases identical to TRBD1. Losses at the gene ends were 9 bases for V and 7 bases for J; bases not matched to a gene: 14. The CDR3 has 15 amino acids. The CDR3 protein is CASNNRGGAGEKLFF. The CDR3 DNA reads as TGTGCCAGTAACAACCGAGGGGGCGCAGGTGAAAAACTGTTTTTT.

This clonotype occurred a few times. The chain employs TRBV25-1 and TRBJ2-5; tentatively, D is TRBD1 (5 bases). CDR1 and CDR2 (germline): MGHDK, SYGVNS. The CDR3 is 14 amino acids. V was pared by 3 bases and J by 5 bases, with 13 bases between. This CDR3 is CASSDGAGWETQYF. The CDR3 nucleotides are TGTGCCAGCAGTGATGGAGCAGGGTGGGAGACCCAGTACTTC.

The chain joins TRBV6-5 to TRBJ2-1; D call uncertain. The germline CDR1 and CDR2 sequences are MNHEY and SVGAGI. The CDR3 extends over 14 amino acids. V shed 5 bases and J shed 2 bases, with 10 bases lying between them. As DNA, the CDR3 is TGTGCCAGCAGTCCCGACCGCACCTACAATGAGCAGTTCTTC. It codes for CASSPDRTYNEQFF.

The gene calls are TRBV27 and TRBJ2-7, with D possibly being TRBD2 (5 bases). V was shortened by 7 bases and J by 5 bases, with 15 bases between the two germline ends. There are 13 residues in the CDR3. Germline CDR1 and CDR2: MNHEY and SMNVEV (reference sequence). CDR3 in amino acids: CASTWRQRHEQYF. CDR3 in DNA: TGTGCCAGCACCTGGAGGCAAAGGCACGAGCAGTACTTC.

The DNA for the CDR3 is TGTGCCAGCAGCCCCAGACTAGCGGGAGTGATACCCGAGCAGTACTTC. Translated, it gives CASSPRLAGVIPEQYF. The chain uses TRBV7-2 and TRBJ2-7; 12 nucleotides agree with TRBD2. V was clipped by 5 bases and J by 6 bases; unmatched bases: 11. The CDR3 totals 16 residues. Germline V gene sequence: CDR1 SGHTA, CDR2 FQGNSA.

This clonotype showed up just a few times. J is TRBJ2-5 and V is TRBV29-1, with D possibly TRBD2 on 6 matching bases. V dropped 4 bases and J dropped 4 bases, with 10 bases sitting between them. The V gene's germline CDR1 is SQVTM and CDR2 ANQGSEA. The CDR3 has 12 residues. CDR3 DNA: TGCAGCGTTGTTTCGGGAGCAGAGACCCAGTACTTC. It codes for CSVVSGAETQYF.

This clonotype was counted a few times. The V call is TRBV20-1, the J call TRBJ2-3; maybe TRBD2 (6 bases). Germline V gene sequence: CDR1 DFQATT, CDR2 SNEGSKA (reference sequence). The CDR3 spans 13 residues. V was pared by 5 bases and J by 1 base, with 10 bases between. CDR3 sequence: CSADPGGTDTQYF. For the CDR3, the DNA is TGCAGTGCTGATCCGGGAGGCACAGATACGCAGTATTTT.

The chain employs TRBV20-1 and TRBJ2-7; 8 bases are a match to TRBD1. The CDR3 totals 15 residues. The V and J ends lost 0 bases and 1 base, in that order; junction bases with no gene match: 5. The V gene's germline CDR1 is DFQATT and CDR2 SNEGSKA (reference sequence). The CDR3 DNA reads TGCAGTGCTAGAGAGGCAGGGGGCCAATCCTACGAGCAGTACTTC. This encodes CSAREAGGQSYEQYF.

This clonotype was observed a few times. This chain links TRBV12-3 or TRBV12-4 with TRBJ2-7, with 8 bases identical to TRBD2. The trim removed 1 base at V and 2 bases at J, leaving 4 bases unmatched. This CDR3 has 15 amino acids. CDR3 loop: CASSLDGGRPYEQYF. The CDR3 nucleotides read TGTGCCAGCAGTTTAGACGGCGGGAGGCCCTACGAGCAGTACTTC.

This clonotype was seen a few times. The V gene is TRBV7-9, the J gene TRBJ1-2, with 8 nucleotides matching TRBD1. The CDR3 loop spans 14 amino acids. V lost 6 bases and J lost 2; bases outside the gene matches: 5. Germline V gene sequence: CDR1 SEHNR, CDR2 FQNEAQ (reference sequence). CDR3 loop: CASRRTGPNYGYTF. In DNA form, the CDR3 reads TGTGCCAGCAGGAGGACAGGGCCAAACTATGGCTACACCTTC.

This clonotype has a handful of counts. The chain joins TRBV11-2 to TRBJ1-2, with 8 bases that match TRBD1. Germline-derived CDR1 and CDR2 are SGHAT and FQNNGV. The CDR3 covers 16 residues. The V and J ends lost 4 bases and 1 base, in that order; junction bases with no gene match: 8. CDR3 region: CASSSPGQAHNYGYTF. Here the CDR3 DNA reads TGTGCCAGCAGCTCCCCGGGACAGGCCCATAACTATGGCTACACCTTC.

This clonotype has a handful of counts. The V gene is TRBV2, the J gene TRBJ2-2; the D gene is possibly TRBD2 (6 bases). This CDR3 has 14 residues. Germline-derived CDR1 and CDR2 are SNHLY and FYNNEI. V dropped 1 base and J dropped 7 bases, with 10 bases sitting between them. The CDR3 coding sequence is TGTGCCAGCAGTGAAGGGAGGGTGAACGGGGAGCTGTTTTTT. It encodes CASSEGRVNGELFF.

The chain couples TRBV5-1 to TRBJ2-7, with TRBD1 matching over 9 bases. This CDR3 is built from 15 residues. V lost 5 bases to trimming and J lost 3 bases; unmatched junction nucleotides: 9. Germline-derived CDR1 and CDR2 are SGHRS and YFSETQ. CDR3 bases: TGCGCCAGCAGATCCCCGGGACAGGGCGACTACGAGCAGTACTTC. It codes for CASRSPGQGDYEQYF.

In its sample, this clonotype was seen a few times. The rearrangement links TRBV5-8 to TRBJ2-1; D remains unclear. With 0 bases removed from V and 7 bases from J, the gap between germline ends came to 8 bases. Germline values: CDR1 SGHTS, CDR2 YDEGEE. The CDR3 spans 13 residues. The CDR3 region has the DNA TGTGCCAGCAGCTTGGGGCAGGCGAATGAGCAGTTCTTC. It codes for CASSLGQANEQFF. The whole variable domain, remainder taken from reference TRBV5-8 and TRBJ2-1, is EAGVTQSPTHLIKTRGQQATLRCSPISGHTSVYWYQQALGLGLQFLLWYDEGEERNRGNFPPRFSGRQFPNYSSELNVNALELEDSALYLCASSLGQANEQFFGPGTRLTVL.

This chain uses TRBV7-9 with TRBJ1-1; 10 bases line up with TRBD1. The length of the CDR3 is 16 residues. The germline CDR1 and CDR2 sequences are SEHNR and FQNEAQ (reference sequence). The ends lost 3 bases at V and 1 base at J; junction bases unmatched: 5. The CDR3 nucleotides are TGTGCCAGCAGCTTGACAGGGGGCTATAAGAACACTGAAGCTTTCTTT. Protein sequence: CASSLTGGYKNTEAFF. Together with reference TRBV7-9 and TRBJ1-1, the CDR3 gives the full variable domain: DTGVSQNPRHKITKRGQNVTFRCDPISEHNRLYWYRQTLGQGPEFLTYFQNEAQLEKSRLLSDRFSAERPKGSFSTLEIQRTEQGDSAMYLCASSLTGGYKNTEAFFGQGTRLTVV.

J is TRBJ1-2 and V is TRBV12-3 or TRBV12-4; D possibly corresponds to TRBD1 (5 bases). The CDR3 totals 15 residues. Trimming removed 4 bases at V and 5 bases at J, with 17 bases between. The CDR3 loop is CASSSNAGPGYGYTF. CDR3 coding DNA: TGTGCCAGCAGTTCCAACGCAGGGCCAGGATATGGCTACACCTTC.

This clonotype was detected ten times or more. This sequence joins TRBV11-3 and TRBJ1-1; D ambiguous. This CDR3 region has 13 residues. V was trimmed by 5 bases and J by 0 bases, leaving 7 bases between them. Germline CDR1 is SGHNT and CDR2 is YENEEA. The DNA for the CDR3 is TGTGCCAGCAGCCGGACGGTGAACACTGAAGCTTTCTTT. The encoded protein is CASSRTVNTEAFF.

At least ten counts were recorded for this clonotype. The V call is TRBV25-1, the J call TRBJ1-2; D gene uncertain. Germline V CDR1 and CDR2: MGHDK, SYGVNS. Deletions cut 2 bases from V and 6 bases from J, with 7 bases between. The CDR3 has 12 amino acids. The CDR3 nucleotides are TGTGCCAGCAGTGAAGGGTCTCATGGCTACACCTTC. This encodes CASSEGSHGYTF.

This clonotype was observed a handful of times. The chain employs TRBV12-3 or TRBV12-4 and TRBJ1-1; no clear D gene. V was shortened by 2 bases and J by 0 bases, with 4 bases between the two germline ends. There are 13 residues in the CDR3. In DNA form, the CDR3 reads TGTGCCAGCAGTTTAATGGTGAACACTGAAGCTTTCTTT. This sequence encodes CASSLMVNTEAFF.

This rearrangement joins TRBV5-1 to TRBJ1-1; maybe TRBD1 (6 bases). The V end was cut by 2 bases, the J end by 0 bases, with 11 bases between. The CDR3 loop spans 15 amino acids. Germline V CDR1 and CDR2: SGHRS, YFSETQ. CDR3 region: CASSFLDSMNTEAFF. The CDR3 coding sequence is TGCGCCAGCAGCTTTTTGGACAGCATGAACACTGAAGCTTTCTTT.

The chain combines TRBV7-8 with TRBJ2-2, with D possibly being TRBD2 (6 bases). The ends were cut back, 8 bases at V and 4 bases at J, with 17 bases in the middle. Germline assignment: CDR1 SGHVS and CDR2 FQNEAQ. The CDR3 has 15 amino acids. CDR3 loop: CASGGAAQGTGELFF. CDR3 nucleotides: TGTGCCAGCGGCGGGGCGGCTCAGGGCACCGGGGAGCTGTTTTTT. The entire variable domain, with the rest obtained from reference TRBV7-8 and TRBJ2-2, is as follows: GAGVSQSPRYKVAKRGQDVALRCDPISGHVSLFWYQQALGQGPEFLTYFQNEAQLDKSGLPSDRFFAERPEGSVSTLKIQRTQQEDSAVYLCASGGAAQGTGELFFGEGSRLTVL.

V gene TRBV15 combines with J gene TRBJ2-5; a possible D gene is TRBD1 (7 bases). Germline values: CDR1 LNHNV, CDR2 YYDKDF (reference sequence). Trimming removed 8 bases at V and 2 bases at J, with 24 bases between. This CDR3 has 17 amino acids. The DNA for the CDR3 is TGTGCCACCGCGGGACAGTGGGGCTCTGCGGCGCAAGAGACCCAGTACTTC. This codes for CATAGQWGSAAQETQYF.

This clonotype was counted between two and nine times. The chain links TRBV12-3 or TRBV12-4 to TRBJ2-4, with D possibly matching TRBD2 (5 bases). The CDR3 has 14 residues. Trimming removed 4 bases at V and 3 bases at J, with 10 bases between. The CDR3 loop is CASSSGNDKNIQYF. The CDR3 DNA reads TGTGCCAGCAGTTCCGGGAACGACAAAAACATTCAGTACTTC.